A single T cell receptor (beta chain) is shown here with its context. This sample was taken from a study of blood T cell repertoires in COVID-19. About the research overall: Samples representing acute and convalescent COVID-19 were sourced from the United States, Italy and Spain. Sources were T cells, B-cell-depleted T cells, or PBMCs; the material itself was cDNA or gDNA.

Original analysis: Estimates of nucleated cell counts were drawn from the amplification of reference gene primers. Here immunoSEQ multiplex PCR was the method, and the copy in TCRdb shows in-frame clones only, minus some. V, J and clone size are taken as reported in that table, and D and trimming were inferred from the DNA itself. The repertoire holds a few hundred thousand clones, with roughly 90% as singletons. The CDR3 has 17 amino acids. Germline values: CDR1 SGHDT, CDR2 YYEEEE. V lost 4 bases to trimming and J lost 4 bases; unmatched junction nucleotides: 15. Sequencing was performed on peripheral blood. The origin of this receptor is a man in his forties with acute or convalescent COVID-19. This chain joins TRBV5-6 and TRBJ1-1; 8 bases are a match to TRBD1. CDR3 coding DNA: TGTGCCAGCAGCCCAGCGAGACAGGGGAGGGGGGGCACTGAAGCTTTCTTT. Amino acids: CASSPARQGRGGTEAFF.